The rows below give T cell receptor beta chains drawn from one sample of a study of blood T cell repertoires in COVID-19. Assay: immunoSEQ multiplex PCR; the TCRdb copy retains only in-frame clones and omits some. The sample includes about 300,000 clones, approximately 86% of them seen just once. The specimen was peripheral blood. All receptors derive from a man aged 18 to 29 with active or convalescent COVID-19. CDR3s include the opening cysteine and the closing phenylalanine or tryptophan. The D gene is left open where the match is weak. Size values are once, few and many counts, or a class for expanded clones, and some rows have none.

d_gene | j_gene | v_gene | abundance | CDR3nt | CDR3aa
NA | TRBJ1-2 | TRBV9 | NA | TGTGCCAGCAGCGTATCCTCTAAACAGGCCTATGGCTACACCTTC | CASSVSSKQAYGYTF
TRBD2 | TRBJ2-1 | TRBV27 | NA | TGTGCCAGCAGTTTATGGGGTAGCGGGAGGGGAAGCTCCTACAATGAGCAGTTCTTC | CASSLWGSGRGSSYNEQFF
NA | TRBJ1-2 | TRBV19 | NA | TGTGCCAGTAGTTTCAGGGGAAACTATGGCTACACCTTC | CASSFRGNYGYTF
TRBD2 | TRBJ2-1 | TRBV23-1 | NA | TGCGCCAGCAGTCAATGTTCCGGGACTAGCGGGACCAATGAGCAGTTCTTC | CASSQCSGTSGTNEQFF
TRBD1 | TRBJ2-1 | TRBV12-3/TRBV12-4 | NA | TGTGCCAGCAGTTCGGGACAGTACAATGAGCAGTTCTTC | CASSSGQYNEQFF
NA | TRBJ2-3 | TRBV6-2/TRBV6-3 | NA | TGTGCCAGCAGTTACCGACTACTACATCCGCAGTATTTT | CASSYRLLHPQYF
TRBD2 | TRBJ2-3 | TRBV2 | NA | TGTGCCAGCATTCGGACTAGCGGGGCGAACACAGATACGCAGTATTTT | CASIRTSGANTDTQYF
TRBD1 | TRBJ1-1 | TRBV7-9 | NA | TGTGCCAGCAGCTCGGACAGGATGAACACTGAAGCTTTCTTT | CASSSDRMNTEAFF
TRBD2 | TRBJ2-3 | TRBV27 | NA | TGTGCCAGCAGTAAGACGGGGACAGTCCTTGGACTAGCGGGGAGCACAGATACGCAGTATTTT | CASSKTGTVLGLAGSTDTQYF
TRBD1 | TRBJ1-6 | TRBV27 | NA | TGTGCCAGCAGCCCACGACAGGGTTTGGAATCACCCCTCCACTTT | CASSPRQGLESPLHF
TRBD1 | TRBJ2-2 | TRBV5-6 | few | TGTGCCAGCAGCATGACAGGGGGCCGGACCGGGGAGCTGTTTTTT | CASSMTGGRTGELFF
TRBD2 | TRBJ2-1 | TRBV6-6 | few | TGTGCCAGCAGCACCGGGACTAGCGATTACAATGAGCAGTTCTTC | CASSTGTSDYNEQFF
NA | TRBJ1-1 | TRBV5-1 | NA | TGCGCCAGCAGTTATCGGGGGGACACTGAAGCTTTCTTT | CASSYRGDTEAFF
TRBD2 | TRBJ2-2 | TRBV28 | NA | TGTGCCAGCAGCCCTCAACTAGCGGGAAGCACCGGGGAGCTGTTTTTT | CASSPQLAGSTGELFF